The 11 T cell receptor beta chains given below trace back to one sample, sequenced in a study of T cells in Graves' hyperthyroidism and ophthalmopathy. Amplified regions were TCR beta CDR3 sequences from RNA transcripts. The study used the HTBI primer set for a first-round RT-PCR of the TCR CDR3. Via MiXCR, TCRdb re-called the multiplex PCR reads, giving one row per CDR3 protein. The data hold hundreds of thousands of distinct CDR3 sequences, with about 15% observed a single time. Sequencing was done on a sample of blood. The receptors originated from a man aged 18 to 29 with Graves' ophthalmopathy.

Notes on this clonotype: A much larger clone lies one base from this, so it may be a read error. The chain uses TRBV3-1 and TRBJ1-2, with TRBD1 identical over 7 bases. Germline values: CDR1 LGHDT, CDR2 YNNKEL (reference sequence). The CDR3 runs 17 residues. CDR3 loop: CASSQDAGDRVGDGHTF. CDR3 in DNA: TGTGCCAGCAGCCAAGATGCGGGAGACAGGGTAGGAGATGGCCACACCTTC.

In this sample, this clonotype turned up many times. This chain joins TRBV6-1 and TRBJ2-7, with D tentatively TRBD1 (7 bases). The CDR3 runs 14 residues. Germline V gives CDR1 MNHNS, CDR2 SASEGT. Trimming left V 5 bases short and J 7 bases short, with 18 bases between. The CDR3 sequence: CASSTTGTLREQYF. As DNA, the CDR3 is TGTGCCAGCAGTACGACAGGGACTTTACGTGAGCAGTACTTC.

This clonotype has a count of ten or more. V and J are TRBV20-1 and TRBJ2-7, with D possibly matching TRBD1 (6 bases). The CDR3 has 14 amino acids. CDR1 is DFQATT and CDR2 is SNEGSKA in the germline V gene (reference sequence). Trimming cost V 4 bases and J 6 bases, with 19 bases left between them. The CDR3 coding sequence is TGCAGTGCTACCCGGACAGACCTCACCCGCGAGCAGTACTTC. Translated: CSATRTDLTREQYF.

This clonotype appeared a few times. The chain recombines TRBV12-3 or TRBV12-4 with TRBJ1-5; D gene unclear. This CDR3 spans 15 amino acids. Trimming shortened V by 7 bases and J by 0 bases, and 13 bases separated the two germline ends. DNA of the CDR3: TGTGCCAGCAACAAGGACGGACTTAGCAATCAGCCCCAGCATTTT. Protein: CASNKDGLSNQPQHF.

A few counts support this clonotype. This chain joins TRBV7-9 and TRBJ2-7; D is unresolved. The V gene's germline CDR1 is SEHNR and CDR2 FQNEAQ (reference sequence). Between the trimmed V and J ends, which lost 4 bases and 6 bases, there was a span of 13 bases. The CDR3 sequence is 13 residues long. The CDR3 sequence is CASSSGPGGEQYF. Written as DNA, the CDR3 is TGTGCCAGCAGCTCCGGACCGGGTGGCGAGCAGTACTTC.

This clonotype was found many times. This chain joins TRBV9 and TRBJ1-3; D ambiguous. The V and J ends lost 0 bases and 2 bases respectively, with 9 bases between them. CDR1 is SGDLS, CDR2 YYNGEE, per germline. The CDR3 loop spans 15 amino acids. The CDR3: CASSVARAAGNTIYF. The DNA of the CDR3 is TGTGCCAGCAGCGTAGCTCGGGCTGCTGGAAACACCATATATTTT. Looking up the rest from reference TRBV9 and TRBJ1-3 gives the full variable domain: DSGVTQTPKHLITATGQRVTLRCSPRSGDLSVYWYQQSLDQGLQFLIQYYNGEERAKGNILERFSAQQFPDLHSELNLSSLELGDSALYFCASSVARAAGNTIYFGEGSWLTVV.

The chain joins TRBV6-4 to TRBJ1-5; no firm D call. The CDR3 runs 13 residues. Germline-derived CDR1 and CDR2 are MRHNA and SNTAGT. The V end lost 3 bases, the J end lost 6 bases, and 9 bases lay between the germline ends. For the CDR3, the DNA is TGTGCCAGCAGTGAAGGGTTGTTTCAGCCCCAGCATTTT. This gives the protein CASSEGLFQPQHF.

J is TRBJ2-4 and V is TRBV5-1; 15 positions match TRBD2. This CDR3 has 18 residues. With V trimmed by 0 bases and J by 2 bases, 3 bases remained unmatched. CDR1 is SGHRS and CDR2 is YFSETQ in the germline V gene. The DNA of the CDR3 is TGCGCCAGCAGCTTGGCCGGGACTAGCGGGGGGACCAAAAACATTCAGTACTTC. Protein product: CASSLAGTSGGTKNIQYF. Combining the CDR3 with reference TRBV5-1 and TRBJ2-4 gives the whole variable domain KAGVTQTPRYLIKTRGQQVTLSCSPISGHRSVSWYQQTPGQGLQFLFEYFSETQRNKGNFPGRFSGRQFSNSRSEMNVSTLELGDSALYLCASSLAGTSGGTKNIQYFGAGTRLSVL.

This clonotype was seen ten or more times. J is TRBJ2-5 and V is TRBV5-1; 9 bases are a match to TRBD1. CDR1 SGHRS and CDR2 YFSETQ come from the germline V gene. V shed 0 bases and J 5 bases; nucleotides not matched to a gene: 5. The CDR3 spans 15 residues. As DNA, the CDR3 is TGCGCCAGCAGCTTGGAGGGACAGGGTTCTGAGACCCAGTACTTC. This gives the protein CASSLEGQGSETQYF.

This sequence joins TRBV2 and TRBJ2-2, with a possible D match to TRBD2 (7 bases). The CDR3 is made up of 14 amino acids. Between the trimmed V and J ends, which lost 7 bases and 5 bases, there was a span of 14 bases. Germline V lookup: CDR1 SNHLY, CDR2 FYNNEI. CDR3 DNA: TGTGCCAGCATCACAGGGAGGGATACCGGGGAGCTGTTTTTT. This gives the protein CASITGRDTGELFF.

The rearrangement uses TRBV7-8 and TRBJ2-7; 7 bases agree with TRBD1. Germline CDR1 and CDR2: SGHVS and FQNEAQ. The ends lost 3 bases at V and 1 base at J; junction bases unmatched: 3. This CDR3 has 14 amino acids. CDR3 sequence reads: CASSLLRGSYEQYF. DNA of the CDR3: TGTGCCAGCAGCTTGCTCAGGGGGTCCTACGAGCAGTACTTC.